The 23 T cell receptor beta chains below were found in one sample sequenced in a study of vaccination and CD4 T cells after COVID-19. Cultured CD4+ T-cell DNA underwent Oncomine TCR Beta short-read sequencing. TCRdb re-called the PCR reads through MiXCR, storing one row per CDR3 protein. This table holds about 20,000 distinct CDR3 sequences, roughly 24% found once. Treatment: approximately nine-day PBMC culture with coronavirus spike peptide pools or control peptides (ViraFEST assay). Their cognate antigens are unknown. Sample: cultured CD4+ T cells from blood. The receptor set was obtained from a human donor with COVID-19.

This clonotype was detected only a few times. This sequence joins TRBV6-1 and TRBJ1-6; 10 bases line up with TRBD1. CDR1 is MNHNS, CDR2 SASEGT, per germline. The CDR3 is 15 residues long. J was trimmed by 9 bases and V by 5 bases; bases with no gene match: 7. CDR3 amino acids: CASSRTGTGASPLHF. The CDR3 DNA sequence: TGTGCCAGCAGTCGTACCGGGACAGGGGCTTCACCCCTCCACTTT.

The chain is built from TRBV19 and TRBJ2-3; D unresolved. There are 12 residues in the CDR3. The germline V and J ends were trimmed by 7 bases and 5 bases, with 10 bases remaining between them. Germline V gene data show CDR1 as LNHDA and CDR2 as SQIVND (reference sequence). The CDR3 here is CASNMRVDTQYF. CDR3 nucleotide sequence: TGTGCCAGTAATATGAGAGTAGATACGCAGTATTTT.

This clonotype came up a few times. The J gene is TRBJ2-2, the V gene TRBV12-3 or TRBV12-4; D is possibly TRBD1 (5 bases). The CDR3 sequence is 15 residues long. V dropped 3 bases and J dropped 2 bases, with 10 bases sitting between them. The CDR3 spells CASSFATANTGELFF. CDR3 DNA: TGTGCCAGCAGTTTCGCGACAGCCAACACCGGGGAGCTGTTTTTT.

This clonotype was counted between two and nine times. The gene calls are TRBV7-2 and TRBJ1-6; D gene uncertain. CDR1 and CDR2 from the germline V gene are SGHTA and FQGNSA. Trimming removed 5 bases from V and 15 bases from J, with 14 bases in between. The CDR3 extends over 12 amino acids. CDR3 coding DNA: TGTGCCAGCAGCCGAGGGTTCGAGTACCTCCACTTT. Translated: CASSRGFEYLHF.

This clonotype is medium-sized. This chain joins TRBV6-1 and TRBJ1-2; the match to TRBD1 covers 9 bases. The germline V gene encodes CDR1 MNHNS and CDR2 SASEGT. V shed 6 bases and J 1 base; nucleotides not matched to a gene: 12. The CDR3 totals 17 residues. In DNA, the CDR3 is TGTGCCAGCAGACCTGAACGAGGACAGGGGAGTAACTATGGCTACACCTTC. Amino acids: CASRPERGQGSNYGYTF.

The chain employs TRBV11-2 and TRBJ1-5; 11 bases are a match to TRBD1. J gave up 5 bases and V 5 bases, and 8 bases lay outside the gene matches. This CDR3 is built from 16 residues. Looked up from germline, CDR1 is SGHAT and CDR2 is FQNNGV. The CDR3 DNA reads as TGTGCCAGCAGCCCGGGGACAGGGGGATCACATCAGCCCCAGCATTTT. It is translated as CASSPGTGGSHQPQHF. Supplemented by reference TRBV11-2 and TRBJ1-5, the full variable domain reads EAGVAQSPRYKIIEKRQSVAFWCNPISGHATLYWYQQILGQGPKLLIQFQNNGVVDDSQLPKDRFSAERLKGVDSTLKIQPAKLEDSAVYLCASSPGTGGSHQPQHFGDGTRLSIL.

Written as DNA, the CDR3 is TGTGCCAGCACCTCAGCTCAGGGGCTATACAATGAGCAGTTCTTC. Amino acid sequence: CASTSAQGLYNEQFF. This rearrangement joins TRBV6-1 to TRBJ2-1; a possible D gene is TRBD1 (6 bases). Germline CDR1 is MNHNS and CDR2 is SASEGT. The length of the CDR3 is 15 residues. The ends were cut back, 7 bases at V and 4 bases at J, with 17 bases in the middle.

The chain is built from TRBV12-3 or TRBV12-4 and TRBJ2-3; possibly TRBD1 for D (6 bases). This CDR3 has 16 amino acids. V gave up 3 bases and J gave up 1 base, with 14 bases separating them. The CDR3 nucleotides are TGTGCCAGCAGTTTGGGTTTGGCAGGGGGCACAGATACGCAGTATTTT. Its translation is CASSLGLAGGTDTQYF.

The chain carries TRBV7-2 and TRBJ2-7; D not certain. V gave up 4 bases and J gave up 3 bases, with 7 bases separating them. In germline, CDR1 is SGHTA, CDR2 FQGNSA. This CDR3 has 12 amino acids. CDR3 nucleotide sequence: TGTGCCAGCAGCTCGCCTGGCTACGAGCAGTACTTC. It translates to CASSSPGYEQYF.

The V and J genes are TRBV5-6 and TRBJ2-2; 10 bases line up with TRBD2. The CDR3 totals 15 residues. CDR1 is SGHDT and CDR2 is YYEEEE in the germline V gene. The ends lost 3 bases at V and 4 bases at J; junction bases unmatched: 3. Here the CDR3 reads CASSSSGGVTGELFF. In DNA form, the CDR3 reads TGTGCCAGCAGCTCGAGCGGGGGGGTCACCGGGGAGCTGTTTTTT.

This clonotype was seen a handful of times. The chain links TRBV27 to TRBJ2-7; 9 bases map to TRBD1. There are 15 residues in the CDR3. V trimming: 5 bases; J trimming: 6 bases; junction bases outside the gene matches: 11. The germline V gene has CDR1 MNHEY and CDR2 SMNVEV (reference sequence). The CDR3 protein is CASSGLGTGLSEQYF. CDR3 bases: TGTGCCAGCAGTGGTCTCGGGACAGGGTTAAGCGAGCAGTACTTC.

This rearrangement joins TRBV19 to TRBJ1-1; D is possibly TRBD1 (6 bases). Germline CDR1 is LNHDA and CDR2 is SQIVND (reference sequence). V was clipped by 3 bases and J by 1 base, with 9 bases between them. The CDR3 has 14 amino acids. The CDR3 reads CASSMGAANTEAFF. CDR3 in DNA: TGTGCCAGTAGTATGGGGGCAGCGAACACTGAAGCTTTCTTT.

Sample share makes this clonotype medium-sized. V is TRBV15 and J is TRBJ1-2; D gene ambiguous. CDR3 length equals 12 residues. V was pared by 5 bases and J by 3 bases, with 7 bases between. In germline, CDR1 is LNHNV, CDR2 YYDKDF (reference sequence). The CDR3 spells CATSFRDYGYTF. The DNA for the CDR3 is TGTGCCACCAGCTTCAGAGACTATGGCTACACCTTC.

The sample holds a few counts of this clonotype. This chain connects TRBV12-5 to TRBJ1-5; 10 nucleotides align to TRBD1. The CDR3 extends over 14 amino acids. Germline V gene lookup returns CDR1 LGHNT and CDR2 FRNRAP. V lost 5 bases, J lost 7 bases, and 5 bases stayed unmatched. The CDR3 sequence is CASGKGTGEQPQHF. The CDR3 DNA is TGTGCTAGTGGTAAGGGGACAGGGGAACAGCCCCAGCATTTT.

The chain links TRBV20-1 to TRBJ1-5, with D perhaps matching TRBD1 (6 bases). Deletions cut 6 bases from V and 7 bases from J, with 16 bases between. The CDR3 contains 13 residues. The germline CDR1 and CDR2 sequences are DFQATT and SNEGSKA (reference sequence). The CDR3 protein is CSAVDSLKQPQHF. The CDR3 bases are TGCAGTGCCGTGGACAGCCTCAAACAGCCCCAGCATTTT.

This clonotype is medium-sized (0.01 to 0.1%) by share. V and J are TRBV19 and TRBJ1-2, with unresolved D. CDR1 LNHDA and CDR2 SQIVND come from the germline V gene (reference sequence). V lost 2 bases and J 0 bases, leaving 7 bases between the germline ends. This CDR3 region has 14 residues. The CDR3 spells CASSITDPNYGYTF. For the CDR3, the DNA is TGTGCCAGTAGTATAACCGACCCTAACTATGGCTACACCTTC.

A few counts support this clonotype. V usage is TRBV7-8 and J usage is TRBJ2-2; 13 positions agree with TRBD2. Trimming cost V 5 bases and J 4 bases; bases outside gene matches: 7. The CDR3 has 17 residues. In germline, CDR1 is SGHVS, CDR2 FQNEAQ. The CDR3 here is CASSPRTSGGGTGELFF. The CDR3, as DNA: TGTGCCAGCAGCCCCAGGACTAGCGGGGGTGGCACCGGGGAGCTGTTTTTT.

The chain uses TRBV5-6 and TRBJ1-5; D unresolved. Germline V CDR1 and CDR2: SGHDT, YYEEEE. Trimming removed 2 bases at V and 2 bases at J, with 14 bases between. The CDR3 covers 16 residues. CDR3 amino acids: CASSFTGLSGNQPQHF. The DNA for the CDR3 is TGTGCCAGCAGCTTTACGGGCCTATCGGGCAATCAGCCCCAGCATTTT.

The V call is TRBV20-1, the J call TRBJ2-7; TRBD2 agrees at 11 bases. Looked up from germline, CDR1 is DFQATT and CDR2 is SNEGSKA (reference sequence). The CDR3 contains 14 residues. V dropped 4 bases and J dropped 4; count of bases not matched to a gene: 6. The DNA of the CDR3 is TGCAGTGCTACAATAGCGGGGGGGCCGTACGAGCAGTACTTC. Protein: CSATIAGGPYEQYF.

A few counts support this clonotype. The V gene is TRBV28, the J gene TRBJ1-6; TRBD1 is a possible D gene (6 bases). Trimming pared 2 bases from V and 6 bases from J, leaving 11 bases between. The CDR3 loop spans 15 amino acids. The germline V gene has CDR1 MDHEN and CDR2 SYDVKM. CDR3 protein: CASSLPQGPNSPLHF. As DNA, the CDR3 is TGTGCCAGCAGTTTACCACAGGGCCCTAATTCACCCCTCCACTTT.

The chain has TRBV20-1 and TRBJ1-5; D call uncertain. V was cut by 6 bases and J by 5 bases, with 8 bases left in between. The V gene's germline CDR1 is DFQATT and CDR2 SNEGSKA (reference sequence). The CDR3 has 11 residues. The CDR3 DNA reads TGCAGTGCCACCAGAGATCAGCCCCAGCATTTT. Translation: CSATRDQPQHF.

The V and J genes are TRBV3-1 and TRBJ1-6; D remains unclear. Per germline, CDR1 LGHDT and CDR2 YNNKEL (reference sequence). This CDR3 spans 15 amino acids. Trimming stripped 8 bases from V and 5 bases from J, with 16 bases between. The CDR3 is CASSLRAVNNSPLHF. DNA of the CDR3: TGTGCCAGCTCCCTCCGGGCCGTGAATAATTCACCCCTCCACTTT. The entire variable domain, with the rest obtained from reference TRBV3-1 and TRBJ1-6, is as follows: DTAVSQTPKYLVTQMGNDKSIKCEQNLGHDTMYWYKQDSKKFLKIMFSYNNKELIINETVPNRFSPKSPDKAHLNLHINSLELGDSAVYFCASSLRAVNNSPLHFGNGTRLTVT.

Concerning this clonotype itself: This CDR3 fails to terminate in the conserved phenylalanine or tryptophan, so it likely reflects a read error. The rearrangement links TRBV6-5 to TRBJ2-7; a possible D gene is TRBD2 (6 bases). In germline, CDR1 is MNHEY, CDR2 SVGAGI. Trimming shortened V by 3 bases and J by 2 bases, and 17 bases separated the two germline ends. CDR3 length: 16 amino acids. This chain's CDR3 is CASSYYLTTRAYEQYL. The CDR3 nucleotides read TGTGCCAGCAGTTATTATCTTACGACTAGAGCCTACGAGCAGTACCTC.